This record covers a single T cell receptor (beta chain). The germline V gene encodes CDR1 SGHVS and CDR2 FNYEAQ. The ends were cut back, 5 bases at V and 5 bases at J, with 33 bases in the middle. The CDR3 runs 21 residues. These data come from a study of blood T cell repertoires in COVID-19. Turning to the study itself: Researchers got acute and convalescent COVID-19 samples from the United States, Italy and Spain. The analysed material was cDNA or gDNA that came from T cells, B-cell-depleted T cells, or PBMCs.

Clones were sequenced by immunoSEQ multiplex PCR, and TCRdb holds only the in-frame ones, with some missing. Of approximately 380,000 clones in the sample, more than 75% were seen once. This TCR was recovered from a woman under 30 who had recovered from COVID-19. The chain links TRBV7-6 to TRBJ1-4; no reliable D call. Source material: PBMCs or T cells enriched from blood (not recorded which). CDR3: CASSPSIDLSPYPPGNEKLFF. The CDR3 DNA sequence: TGTGCCAGCAGCCCTTCCATCGACCTCTCGCCTTATCCCCCGGGGAATGAAAAACTGTTTTTT. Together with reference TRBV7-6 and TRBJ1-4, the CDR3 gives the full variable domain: GAGVSQSPRYKVTKRGQDVALRCDPISGHVSLYWYRQALGQGPEFLTYFNYEAQQDKSGLPNDRFSAERPEGSISTLTIQRTEQRDSAMYRCASSPSIDLSPYPPGNEKLFFGSGTQLSVL.